What follows are 13 T cell receptor beta chains derived from one specimen sequenced in a study of lymphopenia after photon versus proton radiotherapy. Clones were sequenced by immunoSEQ multiplex PCR, and TCRdb holds only the in-frame ones, with some missing. The sample records roughly 30,000 clones, almost 90% being singletons. This sample comprised peripheral blood, obtained from a patient treated with photon-based radiotherapy. The receptors come from a woman aged 45-65 years with pancreatic cancer.

V usage is TRBV5-1 and J usage is TRBJ2-1; TRBD1 matches at 7 bases. This CDR3 region has 15 residues. Trimming took 4 bases from V and 3 from J; bases not matched to a gene: 7. Germline values: CDR1 SGHRS, CDR2 YFSETQ. The CDR3 spells CASSPTTGYYNEQFF. CDR3 DNA: TGCGCCAGCAGCCCCACGACAGGGTACTACAATGAGCAGTTCTTC.

The CDR3 here is CASSLEPGLAGTGELFF. In DNA form, the CDR3 reads TGTGCCAGCAGTTTGGAGCCGGGACTAGCGGGAACCGGGGAGCTGTTTTTT. This sequence joins TRBV28 and TRBJ2-2; 13 bases agree with TRBD2. CDR1 and CDR2 (germline): MDHEN, SYDVKM. The CDR3 runs to 17 residues. After removal of 3 bases from V and 5 bases from J, the junction contained 6 bases not matched to a gene.

This clone was seen a handful of times. The V gene is TRBV19, the J gene TRBJ1-5; 7 bases are shared with TRBD1. CDR1 is LNHDA, CDR2 SQIVND, per germline (reference sequence). This CDR3 has 15 residues. Unmatched junction bases numbered 4, after V lost 2 bases and J lost 3 bases. The CDR3 protein is CASSIRQGDNQPQHF. CDR3 in DNA: TGTGCCAGTAGTATAAGGCAGGGGGACAATCAGCCCCAGCATTTT.

This sequence joins TRBV28 and TRBJ2-2; TRBD1 is a possible D gene (5 bases). V lost 5 bases, J lost 0 bases, and 22 bases lay in between. The length of the CDR3 is 19 residues. Germline assignment: CDR1 MDHEN and CDR2 SYDVKM. CDR3 region: CASSRFYTGTTANTGELFF. The CDR3 DNA reads TGTGCCAGCAGTAGGTTTTACACAGGTACTACCGCGAACACCGGGGAGCTGTTTTTT.

CDR3 loop: CASSERTGGNEKLFF. The DNA for the CDR3 is TGTGCCAGCAGCGAGCGGACAGGGGGTAATGAAAAACTGTTTTTT. The chain couples TRBV7-9 to TRBJ1-4; 10 nucleotides line up with TRBD1. Trimming at V came to 5 bases and at J to 4 bases, leaving 4 bases not matched to a gene. Per the germline V gene, CDR1 is SEHNR and CDR2 is FQNEAQ (reference sequence). The CDR3 runs to 15 residues.

This chain links TRBV27 with TRBJ1-1; unclear D gene. The CDR3 sequence is 16 residues long. CDR1 is MNHEY, CDR2 SMNVEV, per germline (reference sequence). With 2 bases removed from V and 7 bases from J, the gap between germline ends came to 20 bases. In DNA form, the CDR3 reads TGTGCCAGCAGTTTAATCCGGGCAACTCAACACCATGAAGCTTTCTTT. Its protein product is CASSLIRATQHHEAFF.

The CDR3 loop reads CASSLEANYGYTF. As DNA, the CDR3 is TGCGCCAGCAGCTTGGAAGCGAACTATGGCTACACCTTC. The chain couples TRBV5-1 to TRBJ1-2; no clear D. Trimming stripped 0 bases from V and 2 bases from J, with 5 bases between. Germline CDR1 and CDR2: SGHRS and YFSETQ. CDR3 length: 13 amino acids. Complete variable domain (other parts from reference TRBV5-1 and TRBJ1-2): KAGVTQTPRYLIKTRGQQVTLSCSPISGHRSVSWYQQTPGQGLQFLFEYFSETQRNKGNFPGRFSGRQFSNSRSEMNVSTLELGDSALYLCASSLEANYGYTFGSGTRLTVV.

The rearrangement joins TRBV2 to TRBJ2-1; 7 bases align to TRBD2. This CDR3 has 15 residues. V lost 2 bases to trimming and J lost 10 bases; unmatched junction nucleotides: 11. Germline V CDR1 and CDR2: SNHLY, FYNNEI. This chain's CDR3 is CASSEIGGSFGEQFF. In nucleotides, the CDR3 is TGTGCCAGCAGTGAAATAGGCGGGAGTTTCGGCGAGCAGTTCTTC.

V gene TRBV5-1 combines with J gene TRBJ2-7; tentative D call: TRBD2 (5 bases). The germline V gene encodes CDR1 SGHRS and CDR2 YFSETQ. V lost 3 bases, J lost 5 bases, and 18 bases lay in between. The CDR3 sequence is 15 residues long. CDR3 loop: CASSWMQRQSDEQYF. CDR3 DNA sequence: TGCGCCAGCAGCTGGATGCAGCGGCAATCCGACGAGCAGTACTTC.

For the CDR3, the DNA is TGTGCCAGCAGTTTGTACAGAGATAGCAATCAGCCCCAGCATTTT. Its translation: CASSLYRDSNQPQHF. The chain recombines TRBV28 with TRBJ1-5, with D unclear. V was cut by 3 bases and J by 0 bases, with 9 bases left in between. Germline V gives CDR1 MDHEN, CDR2 SYDVKM. This CDR3 spans 15 amino acids.

By proportion, this clone is medium-sized. This chain links TRBV18 with TRBJ2-1; D gene uncertain. Germline loops: CDR1 KGHSH, CDR2 LQKENI. The CDR3 consists of 12 residues. Trimming stripped 2 bases from V and 7 bases from J, with 6 bases between. In DNA, the CDR3 is TGTGCCAGCTCACCAGAAGGGAATGAGCAGTTCTTC. This encodes CASSPEGNEQFF.

The chain is built from TRBV7-9 and TRBJ1-1; D is unresolved. The V and J ends lost 5 bases and 5 bases respectively, with 12 bases between them. CDR1 SEHNR and CDR2 FQNEAQ come from the germline V gene (reference sequence). The CDR3 extends over 13 amino acids. CDR3 nucleotide sequence: TGTGCCAGCAGCCAAGACACAGAAACTGAAGCTTTCTTT. This sequence encodes CASSQDTETEAFF.

This clone was recorded only once. The rearrangement uses TRBV4-3 and TRBJ2-7, with D possibly TRBD2 on 6 matching bases. Trimming pared 0 bases from V and 0 bases from J, leaving 12 bases between. Germline V gene data show CDR1 as LGHNA and CDR2 as YSLEER. This CDR3 comprises 16 residues. CDR3 sequence: CASSQDLGGTSYEQYF. For the CDR3, the DNA is TGCGCCAGCAGCCAAGATCTGGGCGGGACCTCCTACGAGCAGTACTTC.